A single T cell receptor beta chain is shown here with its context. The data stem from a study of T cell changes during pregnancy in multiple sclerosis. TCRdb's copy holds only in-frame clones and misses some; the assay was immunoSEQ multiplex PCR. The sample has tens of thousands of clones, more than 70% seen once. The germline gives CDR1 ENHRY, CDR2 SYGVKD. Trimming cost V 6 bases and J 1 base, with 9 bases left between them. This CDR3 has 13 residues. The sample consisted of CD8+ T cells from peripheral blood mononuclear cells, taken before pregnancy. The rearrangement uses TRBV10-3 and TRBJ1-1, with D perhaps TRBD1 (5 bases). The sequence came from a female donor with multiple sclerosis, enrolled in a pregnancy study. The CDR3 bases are TGTGCCATCAGCCGCGGGGCGAACACTGAAGCTTTCTTT. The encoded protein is CAISRGANTEAFF.